These 31 T cell receptor beta chains originate from one sample sequenced in a study of somatic mutations in cytotoxic T cells in rheumatoid arthritis. Only in-frame clones appear in the TCRdb table, and some are missing; sequencing was by immunoSEQ multiplex PCR. The repertoire holds some 15,000 clones, with roughly four fifths as singletons. The sequencing sample was made of CD8+ T cells sorted from blood. The receptors here all came from a woman aged 45 to 65 with rheumatoid arthritis.

The V call is TRBV27, the J call TRBJ2-3; 12 bases line up with TRBD2. This CDR3 has 15 residues. The germline gives CDR1 MNHEY, CDR2 SMNVEV (reference sequence). With 7 bases clipped from V and 4 bases from J, the junction kept 6 bases outside the gene matches. CDR3 nucleotides: TGTGCCAGCACTGCTAGCGGGGGGGCTCCAGATACGCAGTATTTT. Translated, it gives CASTASGGAPDTQYF.

This clone is deemed medium-sized (0.01 to 0.1%). The rearrangement uses TRBV11-2 and TRBJ2-1; D is uncertain. V was shortened by 1 base and J by 6 bases, with 7 bases between the two germline ends. CDR3 length equals 13 residues. The V gene's germline CDR1 is SGHAT and CDR2 FQNNGV. This chain's CDR3 is CASSLAVGNEQFF. In DNA, the CDR3 is TGTGCCAGCAGCTTAGCCGTTGGCAATGAGCAGTTCTTC. The whole variable domain, filled in from reference TRBV11-2 and TRBJ2-1, reads EAGVAQSPRYKIIEKRQSVAFWCNPISGHATLYWYQQILGQGPKLLIQFQNNGVVDDSQLPKDRFSAERLKGVDSTLKIQPAKLEDSAVYLCASSLAVGNEQFFGPGTRLTVL.

V usage is TRBV18 and J usage is TRBJ2-1, with 13 bases matching TRBD2. V dropped 0 bases and J dropped 1; count of bases not matched to a gene: 6. Germline loops: CDR1 KGHSH, CDR2 LQKENI. The CDR3 extends over 19 amino acids. The CDR3 reads CASSPPTSGGARSYNEQFF. The CDR3 DNA reads TGTGCCAGCTCACCACCTACTAGCGGGGGGGCAAGGTCCTACAATGAGCAGTTCTTC.

This clone was counted only a few times. The chain is built from TRBV27 and TRBJ2-1; D perhaps matches TRBD2 (5 bases). Germline loops: CDR1 MNHEY, CDR2 SMNVEV (reference sequence). Trimming took 2 bases from V and 4 from J, leaving 6 bases between them. The CDR3 covers 13 residues. The CDR3 region is CASSLTRYNEQFF. CDR3 sequence (DNA): TGTGCCAGCAGTTTAACTAGGTACAATGAGCAGTTCTTC.

The chain is built from TRBV14 and TRBJ2-5; the D is unclear. The CDR3 has 14 residues. V lost 4 bases and J lost 3, with 12 bases in between. Looked up from germline, CDR1 is SGHDN and CDR2 is FVKESK. For the CDR3, the DNA is TGTGCCAGCAGCCTAAAGGACGGCAAAGAGACCCAGTACTTC. This sequence encodes CASSLKDGKETQYF.

The chain has TRBV18 and TRBJ2-1, with D uncertain. V was shortened by 0 bases and J by 7 bases, with 19 bases between the two germline ends. The germline V gene has CDR1 KGHSH and CDR2 LQKENI. The CDR3 length is 17 residues. CDR3 in amino acids: CASSPPLGRPTANEQFF. In nucleotides, the CDR3 is TGTGCCAGCTCACCACCCCTGGGCCGCCCCACCGCTAATGAGCAGTTCTTC. The complete variable domain, with remaining parts taken from reference TRBV18 and TRBJ2-1, reads NAGVMQNPRHLVRRRGQEARLRCSPMKGHSHVYWYRQLPEEGLKFMVYLQKENIIDESGMPKERFSAEFPKEGPSILRIQQVVRGDSAAYFCASSPPLGRPTANEQFFGPGTRLTVL.

To note about this clone: The junction and the germline gene differ at one end; a read error may be behind it. The chain carries TRBV5-6 and TRBJ2-1, with TRBD2 matching over 9 bases. The CDR3 is made up of 12 amino acids. In germline, CDR1 is SGHDT, CDR2 YYEEEE. The CDR3 DNA sequence: TGTGCCAGCAGCTCGAGCGGGAGGCGCCCGGTCTTC. It is translated as CASSSSGRRPVF.

The chain couples TRBV5-5 to TRBJ2-7; 12 nucleotides align to TRBD1. Germline lookup yields CDR1 SGHKS and CDR2 YYEKEE (reference sequence). There are 14 residues in the CDR3. V was clipped by 2 bases and J by 5 bases; unmatched bases: 2. The CDR3 DNA reads TGTGCCAGCAGCTTAGGGACAGGGGGCGACGAGCAGTACTTC. It translates to CASSLGTGGDEQYF.

The chain has TRBV5-6 and TRBJ1-6; 8 positions match TRBD1. CDR3 length: 14 amino acids. V was clipped by 3 bases and J by 10 bases; unmatched bases: 6. Germline CDR1 and CDR2: SGHDT and YYEEEE. CDR3 DNA: TGTGCCAGCAGCTCCGGGACAGGAGGGTCACCCCTCCACTTT. The encoded protein is CASSSGTGGSPLHF.

The chain couples TRBV27 to TRBJ1-1; D gene uncertain. The CDR3 totals 12 residues. Trimming left V 11 bases short and J 6 bases short, with 16 bases between. Germline V gene lookup returns CDR1 MNHEY and CDR2 SMNVEV (reference sequence). The CDR3 protein is CAVGSMRPEAFF. The DNA for the CDR3 is TGTGCCGTCGGGAGCATGCGGCCTGAAGCTTTCTTT.

The CDR3: CASSLGSGSPHEQYF. In nucleotides, the CDR3 is TGTGCCAGCAGCTTGGGGAGCGGGAGTCCCCACGAGCAGTACTTC. This chain uses TRBV5-4 with TRBJ2-7, with 8 bases fitting TRBD2. Per the germline V gene, CDR1 is SGHNT and CDR2 is YYREEE (reference sequence). V trimming: 0 bases; J trimming: 5 bases; junction bases outside the gene matches: 7. This CDR3 is built from 15 residues.

The chain is built from TRBV27 and TRBJ2-7; 8 positions agree with TRBD1. Germline trimming cut 4 bases from V and 5 bases from J; bases unmatched to any gene: 7. CDR3 length: 14 residues. The germline V gene has CDR1 MNHEY and CDR2 SMNVEV (reference sequence). The CDR3 reads CASSYGQGTNEQYF. CDR3 bases: TGTGCCAGCAGTTATGGACAGGGAACGAACGAGCAGTACTTC.

The chain is built from TRBV4-1 and TRBJ2-1; D is possibly TRBD1 (5 bases). Germline V gene sequence: CDR1 MGHRA, CDR2 YSYEKL. Trimming stripped 2 bases from V and 3 bases from J, with 11 bases between. This CDR3 comprises 15 residues. The DNA for the CDR3 is TGCGCCAGCAGCCAATCCCAGACAGACTACAATGAGCAGTTCTTC. Translating gives CASSQSQTDYNEQFF.

This chain connects TRBV7-2 to TRBJ1-3; unclear D gene. The CDR3 length is 14 residues. Looked up from germline, CDR1 is SGHTA and CDR2 is FQGNSA. Trimming removed 0 bases from V and 1 base from J, with 4 bases in between. The CDR3 reads CASSLAGSGNTIYF. As DNA, the CDR3 is TGTGCCAGCAGCTTAGCTGGTTCTGGAAACACCATATATTTT.

V is TRBV7-9 and J is TRBJ2-7; D might be TRBD1 or TRBD2, each matching 5 bases. The CDR3 contains 14 residues. Per germline, CDR1 SEHNR and CDR2 FQNEAQ (reference sequence). V shed 5 bases and J shed 2 bases, with 13 bases lying between them. The CDR3 bases are TGTGCCAGCAGCCCACGGGACCGCACCTACGAGCAGTACTTC. Protein product: CASSPRDRTYEQYF.

This clone has just one count. The chain carries TRBV15 and TRBJ1-1; D is ambiguous. The CDR3 runs to 14 residues. V dropped 4 bases and J dropped 1 base, with 10 bases sitting between them. Germline V gene data show CDR1 as LNHNV and CDR2 as YYDKDF (reference sequence). The CDR3 region is CATSKGRPNTEAFF. In DNA form, the CDR3 reads TGTGCCACCAGCAAAGGTCGCCCGAACACTGAAGCTTTCTTT.

This chain connects TRBV11-2 to TRBJ2-4, with D hard to call. Deletions cut 4 bases from V and 3 bases from J, with 13 bases between. The CDR3 contains 15 residues. The germline V gene encodes CDR1 SGHAT and CDR2 FQNNGV. CDR3 sequence: CASSSYGWDKNIQYF. The CDR3 DNA reads TGTGCCAGCAGCTCCTACGGGTGGGACAAAAACATTCAGTACTTC.

This sequence joins TRBV7-9 and TRBJ2-5; no definite D call. The J call is doubtful: the DNA matches TRBJ2-7 better. The germline gives CDR1 SEHNR, CDR2 FQNEAQ (reference sequence). This CDR3 comprises 13 residues. The CDR3 is CASSLKGYYEQYF. For the CDR3, the DNA is TGTGCCAGCAGCTTAAAGGGTTATTACGAGCAGTACTTC.

The chain employs TRBV28 and TRBJ1-5; possibly TRBD1 for D (5 bases). CDR1 MDHEN and CDR2 SYDVKM come from the germline V gene. This CDR3 is built from 13 residues. V was trimmed by 3 bases and J by 4 bases, leaving 7 bases between them. This CDR3 reads CASSFRANQPQHF. The DNA for the CDR3 is TGTGCCAGCAGTTTCAGGGCAAATCAGCCCCAGCATTTT.

This clone was detected once. The CDR3 DNA reads TGTGCCAGCAGCTTAAAGAGGCTGACCGGGGAGCTGTTTTTT. Its protein product is CASSLKRLTGELFF. The chain employs TRBV7-2 and TRBJ2-2, with D unresolved. Germline lookup yields CDR1 SGHTA and CDR2 FQGNSA. This CDR3 is 14 amino acids long. Trimming shortened V by 2 bases and J by 5 bases, and 9 bases separated the two germline ends.

This sequence joins TRBV6-6 and TRBJ2-1; 11 nucleotides match TRBD1. V shed 0 bases, J shed 4 bases, and the junction held 2 bases outside the gene matches. Germline lookup yields CDR1 MNHNY and CDR2 SVGAGI (reference sequence). This CDR3 is 16 amino acids long. The CDR3 spells CASSYSGTGGYNEQFF. CDR3 DNA sequence: TGTGCCAGCAGTTACTCGGGGACAGGGGGTTACAATGAGCAGTTCTTC.

The rearrangement links TRBV29-1 to TRBJ1-1; no clear D. V lost 5 bases and J lost 3, with 4 bases in between. The CDR3 covers 10 residues. CDR1 is SQVTM, CDR2 ANQGSEA, per germline. Here the CDR3 reads CSVWDTEAFF. The CDR3 DNA reads TGCAGCGTTTGGGACACTGAAGCTTTCTTT.

As DNA, the CDR3 is TGTGCCAGCAGTGATGGAGGTTACAATGAGCAGTTCTTC. Translated: CASSDGGYNEQFF. The chain combines TRBV25-1 with TRBJ2-1; D might be TRBD2 (5 bases). The CDR3 is 13 amino acids. The V and J ends lost 3 bases and 4 bases respectively, with 7 bases between them. Germline V gene data show CDR1 as MGHDK and CDR2 as SYGVNS. The full variable domain, completed using reference TRBV25-1 and TRBJ2-1, is EADIYQTPRYLVIGTGKKITLECSQTMGHDKMYWYQQDPGMELHLIHYSYGVNSTEKGDLSSESTVSRIRTEHFPLTLESARPSHTSQYLCASSDGGYNEQFFGPGTRLTVL.

This clone was counted a single time. The J gene is TRBJ2-1, the V gene TRBV9; weak D call: TRBD1 (6 bases). Germline CDR1 and CDR2: SGDLS and YYNGEE. This CDR3 is built from 15 residues. Trimming took 0 bases from V and 8 from J, leaving 15 bases between them. Written as DNA, the CDR3 is TGTGCCAGCAGCGTAGAGGGGGACGCCCCGGATGAGCAGTTCTTC. Protein sequence: CASSVEGDAPDEQFF.

The chain carries TRBV9 and TRBJ2-5; 10 positions agree with TRBD1. Germline V CDR1 and CDR2: SGDLS, YYNGEE. The CDR3 spans 14 residues. Trimming took 3 bases from V and 5 from J; bases not matched to a gene: 4. CDR3 residues: CASSATGGGETQYF. CDR3 DNA: TGTGCCAGCAGCGCGACAGGGGGCGGCGAGACCCAGTACTTC.

The chain joins TRBV5-4 to TRBJ2-6; D uncertain. This CDR3 is built from 15 residues. Germline V gene sequence: CDR1 SGHNT, CDR2 YYREEE (reference sequence). Deletions cut 4 bases from V and 4 bases from J, with 12 bases between. CDR3 region: CASSHAPRGANVLTF. The CDR3, as DNA: TGTGCCAGCAGCCATGCTCCGAGGGGGGCCAACGTCCTGACTTTC. The whole variable domain, filled in from reference TRBV5-4 and TRBJ2-6, reads ETGVTQSPTHLIKTRGQQVTLRCSSQSGHNTVSWYQQALGQGPQFIFQYYREEENGRGNFPPRFSGLQFPNYSSELNVNALELDDSALYLCASSHAPRGANVLTFGAGSRLTVL.

DNA for the CDR3: TGTGCCAGCAGCCAAGATAGGGGCCGGAGGTCATCACCCCTCCACTTT. It is translated as CASSQDRGRRSSPLHF. This chain links TRBV14 with TRBJ1-6; D is perhaps TRBD1 (5 bases). CDR1 SGHDN and CDR2 FVKESK come from the germline V gene. The V gene lost 0 bases and the J gene lost 10 bases, with 16 bases spanning the gap. This CDR3 has 16 amino acids.

The V and J genes are TRBV4-1 and TRBJ2-7; 7 positions match TRBD1. The germline gives CDR1 MGHRA, CDR2 YSYEKL. CDR3 size: 16 residues. V gave up 1 base and J gave up 7 bases; unmatched junction bases: 13. CDR3 amino acids: CASSQGVETGPREQYF. In nucleotides, the CDR3 is TGCGCCAGCAGCCAAGGGGTCGAGACAGGGCCTAGGGAGCAGTACTTC.

The gene calls are TRBV6-5 and TRBJ2-1; D unresolved. The CDR3 loop spans 15 amino acids. V was shortened by 5 bases and J by 3 bases, with 14 bases between the two germline ends. Germline-derived CDR1 and CDR2 are MNHEY and SVGAGI. CDR3 sequence (DNA): TGTGCCAGCAGTAAATATAAGCACTTCTACAATGAGCAGTTCTTC. The encoded protein is CASSKYKHFYNEQFF.

V is TRBV4-3 and J is TRBJ2-7; D gene uncertain. The CDR3 is 14 amino acids. V dropped 3 bases and J dropped 1 base, with 10 bases sitting between them. Germline V gene sequence: CDR1 LGHNA, CDR2 YSLEER. The CDR3 protein is CASSQETVSYEQYF. DNA for the CDR3: TGCGCCAGCAGCCAGGAGACTGTTTCCTACGAGCAGTACTTC.

This clone was detected once. This chain connects TRBV27 to TRBJ2-1; 14 bases align to TRBD2. The V and J ends lost 2 bases and 7 bases, in that order; junction bases with no gene match: 1. The germline CDR1 and CDR2 sequences are MNHEY and SMNVEV (reference sequence). The CDR3 is made up of 15 amino acids. DNA for the CDR3: TGTGCCAGCAGTTTAGGACTAGCGGGGGGAAATGAGCAGTTCTTC. Its translation is CASSLGLAGGNEQFF.